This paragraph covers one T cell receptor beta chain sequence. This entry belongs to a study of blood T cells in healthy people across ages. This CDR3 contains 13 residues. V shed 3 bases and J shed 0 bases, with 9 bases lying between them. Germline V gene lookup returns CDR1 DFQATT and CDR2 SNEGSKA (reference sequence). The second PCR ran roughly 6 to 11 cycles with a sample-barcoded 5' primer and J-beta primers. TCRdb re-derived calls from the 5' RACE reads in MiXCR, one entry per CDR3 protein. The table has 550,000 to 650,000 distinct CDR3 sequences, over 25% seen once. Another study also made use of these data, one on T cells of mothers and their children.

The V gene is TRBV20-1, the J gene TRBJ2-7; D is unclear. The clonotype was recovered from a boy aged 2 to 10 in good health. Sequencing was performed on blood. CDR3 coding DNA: TGCAGTGCTAGGGTTCCAGGCTCCTACGAGCAGTACTTC. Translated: CSARVPGSYEQYF.